Sequencing of this T cell receptor (beta chain) was carried out in a study of spatial heterogeneity in lung cancer. Study details: Raw reads showed each unique TCR and UMI combination turning up more than ten times on average. Points from the study as a whole: Ubiquitous expanded tumor TCRs were observed in blood more at resection than follow-up.

Every individual TCR cDNA molecule carried its own unique molecular identifier, which allowed correction of PCR and sequencing errors. TCRdb re-analysed the 5' RACE reads in MiXCR, keeping a single row per CDR3 protein. The table includes 40,000 to 45,000 distinct CDR3 sequences, roughly 15% detected once. Time point given: sample taken at primary tumor resection. Extraction of whole RNA from tumor, nontumor lung or frozen PBMC preceded unsorted sequencing. In its sample, this clonotype was seen many times. Its antigen is as yet unknown. This clonotype was obtained from a male donor with early-stage non-small cell lung cancer. Source: PBMCs, taken at surgery.

CDR3 amino acids: CASSSPGTSGKYEQFF. DNA for the CDR3: TGTGCCAGCAGTTCCCCCGGGACTAGCGGGAAGTATGAGCAGTTCTTC. The chain recombines TRBV28 with TRBJ2-1; TRBD2 aligns across 13 bases. Looked up from germline, CDR1 is MDHEN and CDR2 is SYDVKM. The CDR3 covers 16 residues. Trimming removed 4 bases from V and 8 bases from J; junction bases left unmatched: 8.